The 32 T cell receptor beta chains given below trace back to one sample, sequenced in a study of CD8 T cells in Susac syndrome (dated by TCRdb to the late 2010s). The library was produced with the immunoSEQ multiplex PCR assay. RNA was extracted using the RNeasy kit, and about 0.45 to 1 microgram was reverse transcribed with random hexamers. Clones were called with MiXCR by TCRdb after fastp trimmed the public reads at Q25, and only in-frame beta chains were retained. Rows with a matching CDR3 protein are joined into one entry that keeps the most common DNA and genes. For this sample the table gives about 130,000 distinct CDR3 sequences, of which approximately 96% were detected only once. The ten biggest clones cover 0.087% of the sample. Material: CD4+ T cells from PBMCs. These receptor sequences come from a human donor in good health.

The chain combines TRBV6-4 with TRBJ2-1, with a possible D match to TRBD1 (6 bases). The CDR3 has 15 residues. Germline CDR1 MRHNA, CDR2 SNTAGT. With 4 bases removed from V and 7 bases from J, the gap between germline ends came to 17 bases. The CDR3 DNA is TGTGCCAGCAGTGTCTTATGGGGGCCGGGGAATGAGCAGTTCTTC. Translating it yields CASSVLWGPGNEQFF.

The chain is built from TRBV6-6 and TRBJ2-5; the match to TRBD2 covers 10 bases. Losses at the gene ends were 6 bases for V and 4 bases for J; bases not matched to a gene: 11. The CDR3 extends over 16 amino acids. Looked up from germline, CDR1 is MNHNY and CDR2 is SVGAGI (reference sequence). The CDR3 is CASSERGGGSGETQYF. The CDR3, as DNA: TGTGCCAGCAGCGAGCGGGGGGGTGGTTCTGGAGAGACCCAGTACTTC.

This chain joins TRBV7-2 and TRBJ2-3; 9 nucleotides match TRBD2. V was clipped by 2 bases and J by 4 bases; unmatched bases: 4. Germline V gene data show CDR1 as SGHTA and CDR2 as FQGNSA. This CDR3 contains 15 residues. In DNA, the CDR3 is TGTGCCAGCAGCTTAAGCGGGAGGAGAGCAGATACGCAGTATTTT. Translation gives CASSLSGRRADTQYF.

This chain uses TRBV29-1 with TRBJ2-1; D is ambiguous. Between the trimmed V and J ends, which lost 4 bases and 3 bases, there was a span of 22 bases. The length of the CDR3 is 17 residues. The germline V gene encodes CDR1 SQVTM and CDR2 ANQGSEA. Here the CDR3 DNA reads TGCAGCGTTGGAAACAGCCTTGGGTTTTCGGACTACAATGAGCAGTTCTTC. Translation: CSVGNSLGFSDYNEQFF.

The sample holds one count of this clonotype. The V and J genes are TRBV5-1 and TRBJ2-5, with D tentatively TRBD1 or TRBD2 (5 bases each). The length of the CDR3 is 17 residues. The germline V and J ends were trimmed by 0 bases and 4 bases, with 19 bases remaining between them. Looked up from germline, CDR1 is SGHRS and CDR2 is YFSETQ. In DNA, the CDR3 is TGCGCCAGCAGCTTGGGCCCCTGGGACGCTCGTGGAGAGACCCAGTACTTC. Its translation: CASSLGPWDARGETQYF.

The V gene is TRBV5-6, the J gene TRBJ1-2; 9 positions match TRBD1. This CDR3 has 18 residues. CDR1 and CDR2 from the germline V gene are SGHDT and YYEEEE. V was pared by 0 bases and J by 0 bases, with 9 bases of the junction left unmatched. The CDR3 protein is CASSLVGRQGVPNYGYTF. As DNA, the CDR3 is TGTGCCAGCAGCTTGGTTGGTCGACAGGGGGTGCCTAACTATGGCTACACCTTC.

V is TRBV7-2 and J is TRBJ2-1; 7 bases are shared with TRBD2. Per the germline V gene, CDR1 is SGHTA and CDR2 is FQGNSA. The CDR3 loop spans 16 amino acids. V dropped 1 base and J dropped 2; count of bases not matched to a gene: 5. CDR3 in amino acids: CASSLVLGRTYNEQFF. CDR3 in DNA: TGTGCCAGCAGCTTAGTTCTCGGGAGGACCTACAATGAGCAGTTCTTC.

The V call is TRBV18, the J call TRBJ2-7; D not resolved. V was pared by 4 bases and J by 7 bases, with 11 bases between. This CDR3 comprises 12 residues. Germline V gives CDR1 KGHSH, CDR2 LQKENI. CDR3 in amino acids: CASSLDLSEQYF. DNA of the CDR3: TGTGCCAGCTCACTTGACCTGTCTGAGCAGTACTTC.

This chain joins TRBV4-1 and TRBJ1-5; possible D gene TRBD1, 5 bases. V lost 4 bases to trimming and J lost 4 bases, with 20 bases between them. Germline V gives CDR1 MGHRA, CDR2 YSYEKL. The CDR3 length is 17 residues. CDR3 bases: TGCGCCAGCAGCCGATTCGGGGGGAGGAGTGGTAATCAGCCCCAGCATTTT. Its protein product is CASSRFGGRSGNQPQHF.

V gene TRBV7-9 combines with J gene TRBJ1-2; 7 bases fit TRBD1. This CDR3 region has 14 residues. Trimming at V came to 5 bases and at J to 3 bases, leaving 6 bases not matched to a gene. Looked up from germline, CDR1 is SEHNR and CDR2 is FQNEAQ (reference sequence). CDR3 in DNA: TGTGCCAGCAGCGGGAGGGGGCGCGACTATGGCTACACCTTC. Its protein product is CASSGRGRDYGYTF.

This chain joins TRBV6-2 or TRBV6-3 and TRBJ2-7, with TRBD2 identical over 8 bases. The CDR3 consists of 14 residues. Per the germline V gene, CDR1 is MNHEY and CDR2 is SVGEGT. Written as DNA, the CDR3 is TGTGCAAGCGGAGGTATAGCGGGGCTTTACGAGCAGTACTTC. It translates to CASGGIAGLYEQYF.

This clonotype has a single count. This rearrangement joins TRBV5-4 to TRBJ2-7, with 8 bases lining up with TRBD2. There are 15 residues in the CDR3. The V gene's germline CDR1 is SGHNT and CDR2 YYREEE (reference sequence). Trimming cost V 4 bases and J 5 bases; bases outside gene matches: 11. DNA of the CDR3: TGTGCCAGCAGCCCCAGGGGACTAGATACAAACGAGCAGTACTTC. Translated: CASSPRGLDTNEQYF.

The chain combines TRBV5-4 with TRBJ2-2; TRBD1 agrees at 10 bases. Per germline, CDR1 SGHNT and CDR2 YYREEE (reference sequence). The length of the CDR3 is 17 residues. The trim removed 4 bases at V and 4 bases at J, leaving 10 bases unmatched. CDR3 DNA sequence: TGTGCCAGCAGCGCACCCGGGACAGGGGCGGGCACCGGGGAGCTGTTTTTT. The encoded protein is CASSAPGTGAGTGELFF. Combining the CDR3 with reference TRBV5-4 and TRBJ2-2 gives the whole variable domain ETGVTQSPTHLIKTRGQQVTLRCSSQSGHNTVSWYQQALGQGPQFIFQYYREEENGRGNFPPRFSGLQFPNYSSELNVNALELDDSALYLCASSAPGTGAGTGELFFGEGSRLTVL.

The table lists this clonotype with a count of one. The chain carries TRBV4-1 and TRBJ2-5; weak D call: TRBD2 (7 bases). In germline, CDR1 is MGHRA, CDR2 YSYEKL. Trimming removed 0 bases at V and 4 bases at J, with 15 bases between. This CDR3 is built from 16 residues. Here the CDR3 reads CASSQDGTTGGETQYF. As DNA, the CDR3 is TGCGCCAGCAGCCAAGACGGGACAACGGGAGGAGAGACCCAGTACTTC.

This clonotype appeared a few times. The rearrangement links TRBV19 to TRBJ2-7, with 8 bases fitting TRBD1. The germline V gene has CDR1 LNHDA and CDR2 SQIVND (reference sequence). After removal of 5 bases from V and 3 bases from J, the junction contained 3 bases not matched to a gene. CDR3 length equals 13 residues. The CDR3 region has the DNA TGTGCCAGTAGTGTGACAGGGGACTACGAGCAGTACTTC. Residues: CASSVTGDYEQYF.

The rearrangement links TRBV12-3 or TRBV12-4 to TRBJ1-2; no clear D. Trimming shortened V by 3 bases and J by 7 bases, and 9 bases separated the two germline ends. The CDR3 has 12 amino acids. CDR3 amino acids: CASSFGGSGYTF. In DNA form, the CDR3 reads TGTGCCAGCAGTTTCGGAGGGAGTGGCTACACCTTC.

The chain is built from TRBV2 and TRBJ2-7, with D hard to call. The CDR3 is made up of 13 amino acids. V was pared by 4 bases and J by 12 bases, with 19 bases between. Germline V CDR1 and CDR2: SNHLY, FYNNEI. The CDR3 DNA sequence: TGTGCCAGCAGTGTTACGTCCGCATCCTGGCCGTACTTC. Its translation: CASSVTSASWPYF.

The V call is TRBV2, the J call TRBJ2-7, with 9 bases identical to TRBD1. The CDR3 is 16 amino acids. J lost 2 bases, V lost 2 bases, and 7 bases had no gene match. The germline CDR1 and CDR2 sequences are SNHLY and FYNNEI. The CDR3 spells CASSETGGAVAYEQYF. In DNA, the CDR3 is TGTGCCAGCAGTGAAACAGGGGGCGCGGTGGCCTACGAGCAGTACTTC.

The chain links TRBV5-4 to TRBJ2-4, with 7 bases lining up with TRBD1. V lost 1 base, J lost 0 bases, and 22 bases stayed unmatched. The CDR3 covers 22 residues. The germline V gene has CDR1 SGHNT and CDR2 YYREEE (reference sequence). CDR3 nucleotides: TGTGCCAGCAGCTTGTTATTTTACTCGGGACAGCCTGATCCTCTAGCCAAAAACATTCAGTACTTC. Its protein product is CASSLLFYSGQPDPLAKNIQYF.

The chain joins TRBV7-2 to TRBJ2-7; TRBD1 is a possible D gene (6 bases). V gave up 7 bases and J gave up 1 base, with 11 bases separating them. Germline V lookup: CDR1 SGHTA, CDR2 FQGNSA. The CDR3 has 13 residues. CDR3 in DNA: TGTGCCAGCACCCATACAGGGTCCTACGAGCAGTACTTC. Translating gives CASTHTGSYEQYF.

The chain combines TRBV12-3 or TRBV12-4 with TRBJ1-2; 9 nucleotides match TRBD1. V lost 2 bases to trimming and J lost 7 bases; unmatched junction nucleotides: 8. The CDR3 sequence is 15 residues long. CDR3 region: CASSLFTGGATGYTF. The CDR3 DNA sequence: TGTGCCAGCAGTTTATTCACAGGGGGCGCGACTGGCTACACCTTC.

The table lists this clonotype with a count of one. The chain combines TRBV30 with TRBJ2-1; 9 nucleotides line up with TRBD2. The germline CDR1 and CDR2 sequences are GTSNPN and SVGIG (reference sequence). V lost 1 base to trimming and J lost 3 bases; unmatched junction nucleotides: 7. The CDR3 consists of 16 residues. Here the CDR3 reads CAWSGSSGAIYNEQFF. CDR3 in DNA: TGTGCCTGGAGTGGTTCTAGCGGGGCAATCTACAATGAGCAGTTCTTC.

CDR3 sequence reads: CASSPSGALENTEAFF. The CDR3, as DNA: TGTGCCAGCTCACCTTCAGGGGCGTTAGAGAACACTGAAGCTTTCTTT. The chain recombines TRBV18 with TRBJ1-1; weak D call: TRBD1 (6 bases). The germline CDR1 and CDR2 sequences are KGHSH and LQKENI. V dropped 3 bases and J dropped 1 base, with 15 bases sitting between them. The CDR3 extends over 16 amino acids. Supplemented by reference TRBV18 and TRBJ1-1, the full variable domain reads NAGVMQNPRHLVRRRGQEARLRCSPMKGHSHVYWYRQLPEEGLKFMVYLQKENIIDESGMPKERFSAEFPKEGPSILRIQQVVRGDSAAYFCASSPSGALENTEAFFGQGTRLTVV.

The rearrangement uses TRBV5-4 and TRBJ2-1; either TRBD1 or TRBD2 may fit D (5 bases each). The germline CDR1 and CDR2 sequences are SGHNT and YYREEE (reference sequence). The CDR3 is made up of 13 amino acids. Trimming cost V 2 bases and J 7 bases, with 10 bases left between them. The CDR3 nucleotides are TGTGCCAGCAGCTTATGGGACGGGAATGAGCAGTTCTTC. Its translation: CASSLWDGNEQFF.

The chain links TRBV7-9 to TRBJ1-1; the D is unclear. CDR3 size: 15 residues. V was trimmed by 4 bases and J by 6 bases, leaving 18 bases between them. CDR1 SEHNR and CDR2 FQNEAQ come from the germline V gene (reference sequence). DNA of the CDR3: TGTGCCAGCAGCTCTAGAGCACCAAAGCAGGCTGAAGCTTTCTTT. This codes for CASSSRAPKQAEAFF.

This CDR3 reads CASSQVARDRRATEAFF. CDR3 sequence (DNA): TGTGCCAGCAGCCAAGTTGCTCGAGACAGGAGGGCCACTGAAGCTTTCTTT. This chain connects TRBV14 to TRBJ1-1; D is perhaps TRBD1 (6 bases). This CDR3 spans 17 amino acids. Germline CDR1 and CDR2: SGHDN and FVKESK. Trimming removed 1 base at V and 4 bases at J, with 19 bases between.

J is TRBJ2-3 and V is TRBV12-3 or TRBV12-4; possibly TRBD1 for D (5 bases). The CDR3 covers 15 residues. With 7 bases removed from V and 1 base from J, the gap between germline ends came to 15 bases. The CDR3 sequence: CASKRRGSGTDTQYF. The CDR3 nucleotides are TGTGCCAGCAAGAGAAGGGGCAGCGGCACAGATACGCAGTATTTT.

This clonotype has a single count. V gene TRBV3-1 combines with J gene TRBJ2-7, with TRBD2 matching over 7 bases. The germline V gene encodes CDR1 LGHDT and CDR2 YNNKEL (reference sequence). The CDR3 consists of 18 residues. V trimming: 4 bases; J trimming: 2 bases; junction bases outside the gene matches: 17. The chain's CDR3 is CASSLEYPGTTGTYEQYF. In DNA form, the CDR3 reads TGTGCCAGCAGCCTCGAATACCCCGGGACTACGGGCACCTACGAGCAGTACTTC.

V usage is TRBV25-1 and J usage is TRBJ2-6; D remains ambiguous. Germline CDR1 is MGHDK and CDR2 is SYGVNS. The CDR3 has 14 residues. Deletions cut 2 bases from V and 4 bases from J, with 6 bases between. Here the CDR3 reads CASSEGLGANVLTF. CDR3 nucleotide sequence: TGTGCCAGCAGTGAAGGGCTCGGGGCCAACGTCCTGACTTTC.

The chain has TRBV2 and TRBJ2-5, with a weak D call TRBD1 (5 bases). The end of the DNA fits TRBJ2-1 better, so the J call may be wrong. The CDR3 covers 11 residues. The germline V gene encodes CDR1 SNHLY and CDR2 FYNNEI. The CDR3 loop reads CASSEGPTQFF. In nucleotides, the CDR3 is TGTGCCAGCAGTGAGGGGCCAACCCAGTTCTTC.

This clonotype was recorded once. The chain is built from TRBV20-1 and TRBJ1-1; D perhaps matches TRBD1 (6 bases). Looked up from germline, CDR1 is DFQATT and CDR2 is SNEGSKA (reference sequence). V was trimmed by 4 bases and J by 6 bases, leaving 15 bases between them. CDR3 length: 13 amino acids. The CDR3 region has the DNA TGCAGTGCTAATAAGGGGGAGGCTGCTGAAGCTTTCTTT. The encoded protein is CSANKGEAAEAFF.

The sample holds a few counts of this clonotype. Relative to the germline gene, one junction end is altered; a read error may explain this. The chain joins TRBV7-2 to TRBJ2-1, with TRBD1 matching 9 bases. Germline V CDR1 and CDR2: SGHTA, FQGNSA. The CDR3 has 13 amino acids. This CDR3 reads CASSPQYDRGAAF. CDR3 bases: TGTGCCAGCAGCCCTCAATATGACAGGGGGGCTGCCTTC.